This T cell receptor beta chain was sequenced for a study of blood T cell repertoires in COVID-19 (dated by TCRdb to 2020 to 2022). Regarding the research as a whole: Samples covering the acute and convalescent phases of COVID-19 were provided by collaborators in the United States, Italy and Spain. The prospective study material was composed of cDNA or gDNA derived from T cells, B-cell-depleted T cells, or PBMCs. The dataset comprised deeply sampled blood TCRbeta repertoires from subjects exposed to, actively infected with, or recovered from COVID-19. The repertoires were released in a freely available public database intended as a resource for research on the immune response to SARS-CoV-2. The samples were drawn from the first 160 participants of the ongoing ImmuneRACE study and from 1,254 subjects provided by 6 global collaborators. The sample metadata nearly always contained a de-identified subject ID, COVID-19 status, age in years and sex. Where available, HLA class I and class II types were obtained from metadata supplied by the sample provider rather than from assay-based typing. Broader findings and caveats from the paper: How much clinical and demographic metadata was included differed by source and by participant, and the metadata was provided uncurated.

A remark on this clone: What this receptor recognizes is not known. Per-base qualities were not stored, and no clone one base away is much larger.

TCRbeta CDR3 regions were amplified from genomic DNA using the immunoSEQ Assay, a bias-controlled multiplex PCR. The authors' pipeline ran thus. Nucleated cell counts per sample were estimated from amplification of reference gene primers within the assay. Sequence reads were collapsed and filtered to measure the absolute abundance of every unique TCRbeta CDR3 rearrangement. Productive Simpson clonality was computed per sample as the square root of Simpson's diversity index over productive rearrangements. TCRdb stores this immuneACCESS table with in-frame sequences only. Part of the clones is absent; in the studies checked, under half of the shortfall reflects unresolved V genes, and no reason is known for the rest. The V and J calls and clone size are taken from that table; D and trimming were inferred from the DNA. The sample has some 340,000 clones on record, 80% to 85% of them singletons. Around 5% of the sample rests with the top ten.

V drops 1 base and J drops 5 bases, leaving 12 bases in between. The CDR3 numbers 14 residues from cysteine through phenylalanine. Only the CDR3 portion is preserved as DNA: 42 bases, with reading frame beginning at the first base. CDR1 and CDR2, looked up from the germline V gene, are SGHTS and YDEGEE. Enrolling through a virtual design, the prospective study's participants ranged in age from about 18 to 100 years and lived across 24 United States geographic areas. Cohort assignment in the prospective study relied on participant-reported clinical history from a screening survey and a study questionnaire. Recovered participants in ImmuneRACE Cohort 3 were defined as having two consecutive negative NP/OP PCR tests, clearance from a healthcare professional, or resolution of symptoms. Mobile phlebotomists in the prospective study collected whole blood, serum and a nasopharyngeal or oropharyngeal swab from every participant. Additional blood draws and questionnaires over an approximately two-month period could optionally be provided by prospective study participants. Prospective study blood samples were shipped either frozen or at room temperature before DNA extraction.

The chain links TRBV5-8 with TRBJ1-2; TRBD1 is possibly the D segment (6 matching bases). The sample comprised PBMCs or T cells enriched from blood (not recorded which). The receptor was isolated from a woman aged 45-65 years who had recovered from COVID-19. The DNA is TGTGCCAGCAGCTTGTTACAGGGCGGTTATGGCTACACCTTC. It codes for CASSLLQGGYGYTF.